This T cell receptor beta chain was recovered during a study of T cell responses to AZD1222 COVID-19 vaccine. The study's findings and limits: Along spike, vaccine-associated CD4 TCRs were found throughout, with dominance at 160-218 and 743-854. It should be noted that donors were predominantly white British and more often female, and clonal diversity was possibly underestimated.

This table comes from immunoSEQ multiplex PCR, and its TCRdb copy is limited to in-frame clones, with some not included. There are under 150,000 clones in the sample; about 91% occur only once, and around 10% lies in the top ten. For this clone: What it binds is unknown.

The length of the CDR3 is 15 residues. Germline CDR1 LNHDA, CDR2 SQIVND (reference sequence). V trimming: 3 bases; J trimming: 3 bases; junction bases outside the gene matches: 7. The material was peripheral blood, obtained 28 days after the second AZD1222 dose. This clonotype originated in an adult who received the AZD1222 COVID-19 vaccine. The rearrangement uses TRBV19 and TRBJ2-7; 8 bases are shared with TRBD1. The CDR3 region is CASSIGTGFVYEQYF. In nucleotides, the CDR3 is TGTGCCAGTAGTATCGGGACAGGATTCGTCTACGAGCAGTACTTC.